These 2 T cell receptor beta chains came from one sample sequenced in a study of T cell repertoires in cytomegalovirus infection. MiXCR, run by TCRdb on the reads, gives a single entry per CDR3 protein. The table has roughly 230,000 distinct CDR3 sequences, about 23% seen once; the top ten hold 15% to 20%. The source material was CD8+ T cells from PBMCs. Receptors originate from a human donor in good health (CMV status not recorded). Some clones in this sample may be carry-over from other donors' samples.

The rearrangement joins TRBV20-1 to TRBJ2-7, with D perhaps being TRBD1 or TRBD2 (5 bases each). The length of the CDR3 is 16 residues. Per the germline V gene, CDR1 is DFQATT and CDR2 is SNEGSKA (reference sequence). V gave up 0 bases and J gave up 4 bases, with 19 bases separating them. The CDR3 region is CSAREPSGRGWYEQYF. In DNA, the CDR3 is TGCAGTGCTAGAGAGCCCTCGGGAAGGGGCTGGTACGAGCAGTACTTC.

The J gene is TRBJ2-7, the V gene TRBV29-1; 8 bases match TRBD1. The CDR3 extends over 19 amino acids. The germline V gene has CDR1 SQVTM and CDR2 ANQGSEA. J was trimmed by 0 bases and V by 6 bases; bases with no gene match: 22. CDR3 sequence: CSVLGVDRGEGDFSYEQYF. The CDR3 DNA follows: TGCAGCGTCCTGGGAGTAGACAGGGGCGAAGGCGACTTCTCCTACGAGCAGTACTTC.